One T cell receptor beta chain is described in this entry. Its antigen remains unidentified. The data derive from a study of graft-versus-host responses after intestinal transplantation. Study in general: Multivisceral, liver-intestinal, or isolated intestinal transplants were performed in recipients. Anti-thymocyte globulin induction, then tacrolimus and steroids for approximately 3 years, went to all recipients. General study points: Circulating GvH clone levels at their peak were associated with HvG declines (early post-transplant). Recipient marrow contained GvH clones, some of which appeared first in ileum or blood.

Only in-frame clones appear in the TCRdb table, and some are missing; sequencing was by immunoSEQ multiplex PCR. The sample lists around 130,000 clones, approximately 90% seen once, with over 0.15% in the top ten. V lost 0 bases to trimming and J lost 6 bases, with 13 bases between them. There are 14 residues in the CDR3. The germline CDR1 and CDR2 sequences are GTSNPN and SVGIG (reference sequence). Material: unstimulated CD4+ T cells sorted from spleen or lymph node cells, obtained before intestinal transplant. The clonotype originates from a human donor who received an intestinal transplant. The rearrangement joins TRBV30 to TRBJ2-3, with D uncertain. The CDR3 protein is CAWSVRILRDTQYF. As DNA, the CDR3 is TGTGCCTGGAGTGTACGTATCCTCCGGGATACGCAGTATTTT.